The source of this TCR beta chain is a study of cytomegalovirus exposure and HLA in healthy donors. Comment on this clone: Its specificity is unknown.

Study findings and constraints: The dataset shows that most TCR sequences were rare, while some public TCRs occurred in many donors.

In the PCR, 60 Vbeta and 13 Jbeta primers were used. Generated by immunoSEQ multiplex PCR, the TCRdb table keeps only in-frame clones and is missing some. The repertoire holds about 140,000 clones, with around three quarters as singletons. The CDR3 runs to 22 residues. V dropped 2 bases and J dropped 0 bases, with 32 bases sitting between them. Per germline, CDR1 GTSNPN and CDR2 SVGIG (reference sequence). Sample: PBMCs. The chain uses TRBV30 and TRBJ2-1; D is possibly TRBD2 (5 bases). This clonotype was sampled from a middle-aged man in good health and CMV-seropositive. The CDR3 DNA reads TGTGCCTGGAGTCCTTTCCTCAATTCCCTTCTAACACTAGACTACTCCTACAATGAGCAGTTCTTC. Protein sequence: CAWSPFLNSLLTLDYSYNEQFF. Combining the CDR3 with reference TRBV30 and TRBJ2-1 gives the whole variable domain SQTIHQWPATLVQPVGSPLSLECTVEGTSNPNLYWYRQAAGRGLQLLFYSVGIGQISSEVPQNLSASRPQDRQFILSSKKLLLSDSGFYLCAWSPFLNSLLTLDYSYNEQFFGPGTRLTVL.